This T cell receptor (beta chain) emerged from a study of cytomegalovirus exposure and HLA in healthy donors. Looking at the study overall: Unique TCR beta sequences numbering some 120 million came from 150 million to 200 million T cells in an earlier analysis.

CDR1 LNHDA and CDR2 SQIVND come from the germline V gene (reference sequence). The CDR3 length is 17 residues. The V gene end was trimmed by 5 bases and the J gene end by 7 bases; junction bases not matched to a gene: 16. PCR employed 60 Vbeta and 13 Jbeta primers. Data came from immunoSEQ multiplex PCR; TCRdb stores just in-frame clones and leaves some out. Of some 140,000 clones listed, about 80% are singletons. About this clone: Its antigen is not identified.

Study results and limitations: Reports indicated that the classifier achieved high specificity and sensitivity in diagnosing cytomegalovirus status. Per a later analysis, 15,000 to 20,000 TCR beta sequences showed association with HLA alleles at 0.05 false discovery rate.

This receptor was obtained from a male donor in good health and CMV-seropositive. The J gene is TRBJ2-1, the V gene TRBV19; TRBD2 matches 8 bases. Input material: PBMCs. CDR3 amino acids: CASSPYRTSNLRNEQFF. The CDR3 nucleotides are TGTGCCAGTAGTCCTTATAGGACTAGCAATCTTAGGAATGAGCAGTTCTTC.